This T cell receptor (beta chain) was identified during a study of blood T cell repertoires in COVID-19. As for the study in general: Samples came from the United States, Italy and Spain, spanning acute and convalescent COVID-19. Sample material is recorded as cDNA or gDNA derived from T cells, B-cell-depleted T cells, or PBMCs.

CDR3 size: 15 residues. Trimming cost V 6 bases and J 4 bases; bases outside gene matches: 7. Germline CDR1 reads SQVTM; CDR2 reads ANQGSEA. Per the study methods: Nucleated cell number was recorded as an estimate derived from reference gene primer amplification. TCRdb's table, derived via immunoSEQ multiplex PCR, lists solely in-frame clones and lacks some. V, J and clone size derive from that table, while D and trimming were established from the DNA sequence. Of approximately 110,000 clones listed, about 82% were seen once; the top ten hold over 4.5%. Sequencing input: peripheral blood. The chain employs TRBV29-1 and TRBJ2-1; 12 bases line up with TRBD2. This clonotype was obtained from a human donor in a cohort sampled during active COVID-19. Here the CDR3 DNA reads TGCAGCGTAGGAGCGACTAGCGGGGGTTACAATGAGCAGTTCTTC. Translating gives CSVGATSGGYNEQFF.